A single sample gave rise to the 29 T cell receptor beta chains below, sequenced in a study of blood T cell repertoires in COVID-19. The protocol was immunoSEQ multiplex PCR, while the TCRdb copy is restricted to in-frame clones and leaves out a portion. The table records tens of thousands of clones, over 70% of them present only once. Sequenced input: peripheral blood. These receptor sequences come from a human donor in a cohort sampled during active COVID-19.

This clone was picked up a small number of times. The V gene is TRBV19, the J gene TRBJ1-1, with D possibly TRBD1 on 6 matching bases. Between the trimmed V and J ends, which lost 4 bases and 0 bases, there was a span of 15 bases. CDR1 is LNHDA, CDR2 SQIVND, per germline (reference sequence). CDR3 length: 16 amino acids. The CDR3 loop reads CASSTSTGQMNTEAFF. In DNA form, the CDR3 reads TGTGCCAGTAGTACCAGTACGGGACAAATGAACACTGAAGCTTTCTTT.

The V call is TRBV6-2 or TRBV6-3, the J call TRBJ1-2; no definite D call. This CDR3 has 11 residues. Germline lookup yields CDR1 MNHEY and CDR2 SVGEGT. Trimming cost V 5 bases and J 7 bases, with 8 bases left between them. DNA of the CDR3: TGTGCCAGCAGTCAAGACATTGGCTACACCTTC. It translates to CASSQDIGYTF.

This chain links TRBV5-8 with TRBJ1-4; the D gene is possibly TRBD1 (6 bases). The length of the CDR3 is 15 residues. With 5 bases removed from V and 4 bases from J, the gap between germline ends came to 15 bases. Per germline, CDR1 SGHTS and CDR2 YDEGEE. CDR3 in amino acids: CASSIGQTFNEKLFF. The CDR3 region has the DNA TGTGCCAGCAGTATTGGACAGACCTTTAATGAAAAACTGTTTTTT.

Remarks on this clone: The sample holds other DNA sequences that translate to the same CDR3. The rearrangement joins TRBV28 to TRBJ2-1; D gene unclear. Looked up from germline, CDR1 is MDHEN and CDR2 is SYDVKM. The V and J ends lost 2 bases and 8 bases respectively, with 4 bases between them. This CDR3 is built from 11 residues. CDR3 protein: CASSLTDEQFF. CDR3 DNA sequence: TGTGCCAGCAGTTTAACTGATGAGCAGTTCTTC.

This clone has just a few counts. The chain recombines TRBV7-9 with TRBJ1-2; TRBD1 agrees at 10 bases. In germline, CDR1 is SEHNR, CDR2 FQNEAQ (reference sequence). The CDR3 has 15 amino acids. J gave up 3 bases and V 1 base, and 2 bases lay outside the gene matches. The CDR3 loop is CASSLGQGADYGYTF. CDR3 in DNA: TGTGCCAGCAGCTTAGGACAGGGGGCAGACTATGGCTACACCTTC.

The chain links TRBV24-1 to TRBJ2-1, with 8 bases identical to TRBD1. Trimming at V came to 1 base and at J to 6 bases, leaving 4 bases not matched to a gene. The CDR3 totals 15 residues. The germline CDR1 and CDR2 sequences are KGHDR and SFDVKD. The CDR3 DNA sequence: TGTGCCACCAGTGATTTCAGGGGGCGACGCAATGAGCAGTTCTTC. Translating gives CATSDFRGRRNEQFF.

The gene calls are TRBV5-6 and TRBJ2-6; D might be TRBD2 (5 bases). V was clipped by 0 bases and J by 0 bases, with 7 bases between them. Germline V lookup: CDR1 SGHDT, CDR2 YYEEEE. The CDR3 is made up of 16 amino acids. The CDR3 bases are TGTGCCAGCAGCTTGGGAGGGAGCTCTGGGGCCAACGTCCTGACTTTC. It encodes CASSLGGSSGANVLTF.

This CDR3 reads CASSALGGAERTDTQYF. The CDR3 region has the DNA TGTGCCAGCAGCGCGTTGGGGGGGGCGGAGAGGACAGATACGCAGTATTTT. V and J are TRBV5-4 and TRBJ2-3; TRBD2 might be the D (7 bases). With 4 bases removed from V and 3 bases from J, the gap between germline ends came to 21 bases. CDR1 and CDR2 from the germline V gene are SGHNT and YYREEE (reference sequence). The CDR3 totals 17 residues.

V gene TRBV9 combines with J gene TRBJ2-3; a weak D match, TRBD2 (7 bases). Germline V gene data show CDR1 as SGDLS and CDR2 as YYNGEE. Deletions cut 2 bases from V and 5 bases from J, with 21 bases between. The CDR3 consists of 17 residues. The CDR3 loop is CASSVSGGPSGGDTQYF. In DNA, the CDR3 is TGTGCCAGCAGCGTTTCCGGGGGGCCCTCAGGAGGAGATACGCAGTATTTT.

The J gene is TRBJ2-7, the V gene TRBV7-3; 13 bases align to TRBD2. CDR1 and CDR2 (germline): SGHTA, FQGTGA. The V gene end was trimmed by 0 bases and the J gene end by 9 bases; junction bases not matched to a gene: 5. CDR3 length: 15 residues. The CDR3: CASSLTTSGGSTQYF. The DNA for the CDR3 is TGTGCCAGCAGCTTAACGACTAGCGGGGGGTCTACGCAGTACTTC.

This clone was observed a single time. This sequence joins TRBV19 and TRBJ1-1, with 7 bases that match TRBD1. CDR1 and CDR2 from the germline V gene are LNHDA and SQIVND (reference sequence). V lost 4 bases to trimming and J lost 6 bases; unmatched junction nucleotides: 11. This CDR3 contains 15 residues. The chain's CDR3 is CASSTTGNPTAEAFF. The CDR3 nucleotides are TGTGCCAGTAGTACGACAGGGAATCCTACCGCTGAAGCTTTCTTT.

The chain links TRBV7-3 to TRBJ2-3, with 13 bases lining up with TRBD2. The CDR3 loop spans 18 amino acids. Looked up from germline, CDR1 is SGHTA and CDR2 is FQGTGA. The junction had 9 bases not matched to a gene; V was cut back by 0 bases and J by 6 bases. The CDR3 bases are TGTGCCAGCAGCTTAACGCCTGGACTAGCGGGGGCTGGGGATACGCAGTATTTT. It yields the protein CASSLTPGLAGAGDTQYF.

This clone was found a few times. The chain carries TRBV5-1 and TRBJ2-1; 7 nucleotides line up with TRBD2. CDR1 is SGHRS, CDR2 YFSETQ, per germline. This CDR3 region has 14 residues. V lost 2 bases to trimming and J lost 5 bases; unmatched junction nucleotides: 4. The DNA of the CDR3 is TGCGCCAGCAGCTTTGGGGGGGTCAACAATGAGCAGTTCTTC. Its protein is CASSFGGVNNEQFF.

The chain links TRBV5-1 to TRBJ2-7; D is perhaps TRBD2 (6 bases). This CDR3 contains 15 residues. CDR1 is SGHRS and CDR2 is YFSETQ in the germline V gene. Trimming shortened V by 2 bases and J by 0 bases, and 12 bases separated the two germline ends. The DNA for the CDR3 is TGCGCCAGCAGCTTAGGAACGGGGGACTCCTACGAGCAGTACTTC. Encoded protein: CASSLGTGDSYEQYF. The full variable domain, in which reference TRBV5-1 and TRBJ2-7 provide the parts outside the CDR3, is KAGVTQTPRYLIKTRGQQVTLSCSPISGHRSVSWYQQTPGQGLQFLFEYFSETQRNKGNFPGRFSGRQFSNSRSEMNVSTLELGDSALYLCASSLGTGDSYEQYFGPGTRLTVT.

The chain has TRBV2 and TRBJ1-2; 9 bases map to TRBD1. Losses at the gene ends were 6 bases for V and 8 bases for J; bases not matched to a gene: 13. Germline values: CDR1 SNHLY, CDR2 FYNNEI. The length of the CDR3 is 15 residues. The CDR3 here is CASRGQGLSVEGYTF. The DNA for the CDR3 is TGTGCCAGCAGGGGACAGGGTCTATCAGTAGAGGGCTACACCTTC.

The CDR3, as DNA: TGTGCCACCAGTGACCCAGCGGGAGCTGTCGATGAGCAGTTCTTC. It encodes CATSDPAGAVDEQFF. The chain joins TRBV24-1 to TRBJ2-1; 8 bases fit TRBD2. The CDR3 is made up of 15 amino acids. Germline V gives CDR1 KGHDR, CDR2 SFDVKD. The J segment lost 8 bases and the V segment lost 4 bases, leaving 9 bases of the junction unmatched.

The CDR3: CSVDWTAQAFF. DNA for the CDR3: TGCAGCGTGGACTGGACAGCCCAAGCTTTCTTT. This sequence joins TRBV29-1 and TRBJ1-1; TRBD1 might be the D (6 bases). This CDR3 comprises 11 residues. Germline values: CDR1 SQVTM, CDR2 ANQGSEA. Trimming took 6 bases from V and 9 from J, leaving 14 bases between them.

In its sample, this clone was seen many times. The chain recombines TRBV23-1 with TRBJ1-5; D is possibly TRBD1 (6 bases). TRBV23-1 is annotated as an ORF whose role is uncertain. V gave up 0 bases and J gave up 6 bases, with 30 bases separating them. The CDR3 sequence is 21 residues long. The chain's CDR3 is CASSQSKGERPRATDAQPQHF. The CDR3 nucleotides are TGCGCCAGCAGTCAATCGAAGGGGGAACGGCCTCGAGCCACTGATGCTCAGCCCCAGCATTTT.

At least ten counts were recorded for this clone. The chain links TRBV27 to TRBJ2-7, with TRBD2 matching 11 bases. The CDR3 length is 15 residues. J lost 7 bases, V lost 3 bases, and 8 bases had no gene match. The germline V gene encodes CDR1 MNHEY and CDR2 SMNVEV (reference sequence). CDR3 region: CASSFLSGGAQEQYF. The DNA for the CDR3 is TGTGCCAGCAGTTTCCTTAGCGGGGGGGCCCAGGAGCAGTACTTC.

The count of this clone is one. The chain has TRBV4-3 and TRBJ1-2; 9 nucleotides match TRBD1. The J segment lost 10 bases and the V segment lost 2 bases, leaving 5 bases of the junction unmatched. The CDR3 contains 13 residues. Looked up from germline, CDR1 is LGHNA and CDR2 is YSLEER. CDR3 nucleotide sequence: TGCGCCAGCAGCCAACGGACAGGGGATTCCTACACCTTC. Its protein is CASSQRTGDSYTF.

This clone was seen a single time. The J gene is TRBJ1-5, the V gene TRBV5-1; 7 nucleotides match TRBD1. There are 14 residues in the CDR3. Trimming removed 4 bases from V and 6 bases from J; junction bases left unmatched: 7. Germline assignment: CDR1 SGHRS and CDR2 YFSETQ. In nucleotides, the CDR3 is TGCGCCAGCAGCCCCGCAGGGGGTAGTCAGCCCCAGCATTTT. Its protein is CASSPAGGSQPQHF. Full variable domain (rest looked up from reference TRBV5-1 and TRBJ1-5): KAGVTQTPRYLIKTRGQQVTLSCSPISGHRSVSWYQQTPGQGLQFLFEYFSETQRNKGNFPGRFSGRQFSNSRSEMNVSTLELGDSALYLCASSPAGGSQPQHFGDGTRLSIL.

V gene TRBV9 combines with J gene TRBJ1-4, with unresolved D. The ends were cut back, 0 bases at V and 7 bases at J, with 10 bases in the middle. CDR3 length: 14 residues. CDR1 SGDLS and CDR2 YYNGEE come from the germline V gene. CDR3 loop: CASSVEAPSEKLFF. The CDR3 nucleotides are TGTGCCAGCAGCGTAGAAGCCCCGTCTGAAAAACTGTTTTTT. Supplemented by reference TRBV9 and TRBJ1-4, the full variable domain reads DSGVTQTPKHLITATGQRVTLRCSPRSGDLSVYWYQQSLDQGLQFLIQYYNGEERAKGNILERFSAQQFPDLHSELNLSSLELGDSALYFCASSVEAPSEKLFFGSGTQLSVL.

The rearrangement joins TRBV10-3 to TRBJ1-1; 8 nucleotides align to TRBD1. This CDR3 region has 13 residues. With 5 bases clipped from V and 3 bases from J, the junction kept 2 bases outside the gene matches. CDR1 and CDR2 (germline): ENHRY, SYGVKD. The CDR3 loop reads CAISTTGDTEAFF. In nucleotides, the CDR3 is TGTGCCATCAGTACGACAGGGGACACTGAAGCTTTCTTT.

This sequence joins TRBV30 and TRBJ1-6, with D hard to call. Germline V lookup: CDR1 GTSNPN, CDR2 SVGIG (reference sequence). V lost 2 bases and J 7 bases, leaving 6 bases between the germline ends. The CDR3 extends over 12 amino acids. The CDR3 spells CAWSLTNSPLHF. The CDR3 DNA reads as TGTGCCTGGAGTCTAACCAATTCACCCCTCCACTTT.

The chain recombines TRBV4-1 with TRBJ2-2, with D perhaps TRBD1 (5 bases). There are 17 residues in the CDR3. CDR1 and CDR2 (germline): MGHRA, YSYEKL. Deletions cut 4 bases from V and 3 bases from J, with 18 bases between. In DNA form, the CDR3 reads TGCGCCAGCAGCCCCTTGGGCTGGGGCCCGGACACCGGGGAGCTGTTTTTT. Its translation is CASSPLGWGPDTGELFF.

The chain links TRBV30 to TRBJ2-3; 9 bases map to TRBD2. Germline V lookup: CDR1 GTSNPN, CDR2 SVGIG (reference sequence). The CDR3 consists of 14 residues. V was clipped by 8 bases and J by 3 bases; unmatched bases: 9. The CDR3 sequence is CAHRRGGGTDTQYF. In nucleotides, the CDR3 is TGTGCCCACCGGCGGGGGGGAGGGACAGATACGCAGTATTTT.

The genes are TRBV7-9 and TRBJ1-2, with 8 nucleotides matching TRBD1. V gave up 5 bases and J gave up 2 bases; unmatched junction bases: 10. Germline assignment: CDR1 SEHNR and CDR2 FQNEAQ (reference sequence). This CDR3 has 16 residues. In DNA form, the CDR3 reads TGTGCCAGCAGCCTCACAGGGGGGTACTGGAACTATGGCTACACCTTC. Translated: CASSLTGGYWNYGYTF.

This clone came up a few times. CDR3 in DNA: TGTGCCAGCACCCGCGGTGCGGGGCCGTCCTACGAGCAGTACTTC. Translated, it gives CASTRGAGPSYEQYF. V and J are TRBV7-6 and TRBJ2-7, with D possibly being TRBD2 (6 bases). The V end lost 7 bases, the J end lost 1 base, and 17 bases lay between the germline ends. The germline V gene has CDR1 SGHVS and CDR2 FNYEAQ. The CDR3 consists of 15 residues.

J is TRBJ2-1 and V is TRBV6-5; the D gene is possibly TRBD1 (7 bases). The CDR3 length is 15 residues. V was shortened by 5 bases and J by 3 bases, with 14 bases between the two germline ends. Germline CDR1 is MNHEY and CDR2 is SVGAGI. CDR3 sequence reads: CASSLGGGFYNEQFF. The CDR3 DNA is TGTGCCAGCAGTCTTGGAGGGGGCTTCTACAATGAGCAGTTCTTC.